This T cell receptor (beta chain) was sequenced in a study of PD-1 blockade in classical Hodgkin lymphoma. Notes on the study in general: Before treatment, complete responders showed about the same diversity as newly diagnosed patients.

This CDR3 spans 16 amino acids. The trim removed 4 bases at V and 1 base at J, leaving 7 bases unmatched. Worth noting for this clone: What it recognizes is unknown.

Data came from immunoSEQ multiplex PCR; TCRdb stores just in-frame clones and leaves some out. The repertoire includes 26,000 or so clones, roughly 68% of them detected once, and 12% sits in the top ten. Each patient experienced a relapse that followed autologous stem cell transplantation, and brentuximab vedotin exposure varied. Specimen: peripheral blood mononuclear cells (PBMCs), collected before the second cycle of nivolumab. The chain couples TRBV23-1 to TRBJ2-3, with 8 bases identical to TRBD1. TRBV23-1 is identified as an open reading frame with a role that is uncertain. This TCR was sampled from a human donor with classical Hodgkin lymphoma. The CDR3 here is CASSLLKGQGTDTQYF. CDR3 bases: TGCGCCAGCAGTCTTCTAAAGGGACAGGGCACAGATACGCAGTATTTT.